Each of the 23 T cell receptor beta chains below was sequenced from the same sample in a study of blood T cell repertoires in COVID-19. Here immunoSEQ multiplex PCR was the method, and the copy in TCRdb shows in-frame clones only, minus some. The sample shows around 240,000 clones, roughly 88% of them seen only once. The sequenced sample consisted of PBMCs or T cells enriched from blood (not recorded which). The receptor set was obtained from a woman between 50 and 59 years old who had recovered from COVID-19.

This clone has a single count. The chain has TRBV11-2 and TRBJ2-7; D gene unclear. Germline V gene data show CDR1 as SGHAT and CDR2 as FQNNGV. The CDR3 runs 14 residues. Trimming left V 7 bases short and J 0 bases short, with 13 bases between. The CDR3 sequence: CASTGWRSSYEQYF. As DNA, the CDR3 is TGTGCCAGCACCGGGTGGCGTAGCTCCTACGAGCAGTACTTC.

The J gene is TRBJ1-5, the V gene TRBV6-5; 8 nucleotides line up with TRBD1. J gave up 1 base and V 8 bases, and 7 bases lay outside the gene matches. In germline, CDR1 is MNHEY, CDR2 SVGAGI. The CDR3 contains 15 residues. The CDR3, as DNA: TGTGCCAGCGGGACAGGTATGGCAAGCAATCAGCCCCAGCATTTT. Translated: CASGTGMASNQPQHF.

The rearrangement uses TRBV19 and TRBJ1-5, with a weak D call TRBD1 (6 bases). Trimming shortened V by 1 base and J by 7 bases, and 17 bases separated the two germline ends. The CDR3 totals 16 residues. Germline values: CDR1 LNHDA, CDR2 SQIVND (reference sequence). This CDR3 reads CASSIVGEGVGQPQHF. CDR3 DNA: TGTGCCAGTAGTATAGTGGGCGAGGGGGTAGGGCAGCCCCAGCATTTT.

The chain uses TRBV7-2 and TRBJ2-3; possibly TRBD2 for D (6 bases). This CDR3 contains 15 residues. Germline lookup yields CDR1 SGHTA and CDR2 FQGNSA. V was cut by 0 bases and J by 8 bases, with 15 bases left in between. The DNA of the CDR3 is TGTGCCAGCAGCTTAGCAAGTGGGGCGGAGGGTACGCAGTATTTT. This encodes CASSLASGAEGTQYF.

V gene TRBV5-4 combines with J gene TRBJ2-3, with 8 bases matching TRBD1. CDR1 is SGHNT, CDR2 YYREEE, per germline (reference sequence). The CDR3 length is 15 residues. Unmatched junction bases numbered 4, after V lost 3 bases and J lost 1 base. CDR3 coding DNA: TGTGCCAGCAGCTCCACGGGACAGGGCACAGATACGCAGTATTTT. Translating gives CASSSTGQGTDTQYF.

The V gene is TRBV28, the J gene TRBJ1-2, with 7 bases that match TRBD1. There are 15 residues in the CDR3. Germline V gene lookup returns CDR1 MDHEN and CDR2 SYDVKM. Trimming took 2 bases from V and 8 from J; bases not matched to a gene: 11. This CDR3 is CASSLTRTGRVGYTF. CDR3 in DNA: TGTGCCAGCAGTTTAACTCGGACAGGAAGGGTGGGCTACACCTTC.

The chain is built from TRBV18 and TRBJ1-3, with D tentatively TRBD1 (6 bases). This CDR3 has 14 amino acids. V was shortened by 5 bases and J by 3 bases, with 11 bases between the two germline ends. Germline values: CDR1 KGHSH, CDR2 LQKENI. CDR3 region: CASSTGTLGNTIYF. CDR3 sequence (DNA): TGTGCCAGCTCAACCGGGACACTTGGAAACACCATATATTTT. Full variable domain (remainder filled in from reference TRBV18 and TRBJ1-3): NAGVMQNPRHLVRRRGQEARLRCSPMKGHSHVYWYRQLPEEGLKFMVYLQKENIIDESGMPKERFSAEFPKEGPSILRIQQVVRGDSAAYFCASSTGTLGNTIYFGEGSWLTVV.

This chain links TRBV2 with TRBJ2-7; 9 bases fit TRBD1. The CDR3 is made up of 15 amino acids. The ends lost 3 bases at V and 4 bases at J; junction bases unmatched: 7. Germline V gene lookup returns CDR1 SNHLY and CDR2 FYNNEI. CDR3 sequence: CASSDPRTGVYEQYF. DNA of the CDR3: TGTGCCAGCAGTGATCCGCGGACAGGGGTGTACGAGCAGTACTTC.

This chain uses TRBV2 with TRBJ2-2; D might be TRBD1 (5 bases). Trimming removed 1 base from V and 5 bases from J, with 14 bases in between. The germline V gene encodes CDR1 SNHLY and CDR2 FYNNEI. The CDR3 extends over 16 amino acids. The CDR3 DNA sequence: TGTGCCAGCAGTGAAGAACGGGCAGGGTCGACCGGGGAGCTGTTTTTT. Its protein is CASSEERAGSTGELFF.

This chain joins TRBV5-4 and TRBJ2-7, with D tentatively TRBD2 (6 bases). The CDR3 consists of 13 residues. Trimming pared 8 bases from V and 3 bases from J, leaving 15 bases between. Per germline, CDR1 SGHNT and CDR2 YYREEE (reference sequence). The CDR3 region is CASSGPRFYEQYF. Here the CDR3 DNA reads TGTGCCAGTAGCGGTCCCCGGTTCTACGAGCAGTACTTC.

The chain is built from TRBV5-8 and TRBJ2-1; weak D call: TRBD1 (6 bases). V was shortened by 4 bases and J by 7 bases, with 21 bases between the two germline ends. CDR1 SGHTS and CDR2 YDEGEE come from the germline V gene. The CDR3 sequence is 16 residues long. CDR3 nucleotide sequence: TGTGCCAGCAGCCCGGCCTCGGGCTCTAGGGGGAATGAGCAGTTCTTC. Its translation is CASSPASGSRGNEQFF.

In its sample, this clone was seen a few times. Here the CDR3 DNA reads TGTGCCAGCAGTCCCCCCTTCAGCGGGAGGATCGGCGAGCAGTACTTC. Protein product: CASSPPFSGRIGEQYF. V usage is TRBV28 and J usage is TRBJ2-7; TRBD2 agrees at 9 bases. The V and J ends lost 5 bases and 6 bases, in that order; junction bases with no gene match: 14. The germline CDR1 and CDR2 sequences are MDHEN and SYDVKM. CDR3 length equals 16 residues.

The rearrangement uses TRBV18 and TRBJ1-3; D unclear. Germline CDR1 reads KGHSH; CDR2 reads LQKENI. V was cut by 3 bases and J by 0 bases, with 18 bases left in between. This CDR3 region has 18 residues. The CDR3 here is CASSPAPIGSSSGNTIYF. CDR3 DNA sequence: TGTGCCAGCTCACCGGCCCCAATCGGGTCCTCCTCTGGAAACACCATATATTTT.

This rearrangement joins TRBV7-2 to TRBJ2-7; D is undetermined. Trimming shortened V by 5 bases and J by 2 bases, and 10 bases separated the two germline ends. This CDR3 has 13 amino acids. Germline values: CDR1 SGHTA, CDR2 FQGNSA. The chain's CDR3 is CASSARGTYEQYF. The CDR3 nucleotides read TGTGCCAGCAGCGCTCGAGGAACCTACGAGCAGTACTTC. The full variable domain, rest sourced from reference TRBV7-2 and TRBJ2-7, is GAGVSQSPSNKVTEKGKDVELRCDPISGHTALYWYRQSLGQGLEFLIYFQGNSAPDKSGLPSDRFSAERTGGSVSTLTIQRTQQEDSAVYLCASSARGTYEQYFGPGTRLTVT.

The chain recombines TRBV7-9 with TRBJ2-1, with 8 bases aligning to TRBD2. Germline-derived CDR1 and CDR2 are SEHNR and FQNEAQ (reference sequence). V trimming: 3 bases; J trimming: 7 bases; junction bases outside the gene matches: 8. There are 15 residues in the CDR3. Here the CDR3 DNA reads TGTGCCAGCAGCTTTCCGGGACTAGGGGGGAATGAGCAGTTCTTC. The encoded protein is CASSFPGLGGNEQFF.

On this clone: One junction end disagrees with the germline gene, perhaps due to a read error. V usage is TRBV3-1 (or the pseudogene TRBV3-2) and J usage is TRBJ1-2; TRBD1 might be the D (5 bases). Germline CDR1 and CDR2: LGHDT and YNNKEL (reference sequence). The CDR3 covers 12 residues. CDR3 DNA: TGTGCCAGCAGCCATCCTCGCACAGGCCGCTCCTTC. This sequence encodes CASSHPRTGRSF.

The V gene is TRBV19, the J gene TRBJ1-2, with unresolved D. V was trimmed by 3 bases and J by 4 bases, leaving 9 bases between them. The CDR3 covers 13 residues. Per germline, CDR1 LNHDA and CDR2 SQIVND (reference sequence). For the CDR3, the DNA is TGTGCCAGTAGTATTTCCACGGTCTATGGCTACACCTTC. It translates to CASSISTVYGYTF.

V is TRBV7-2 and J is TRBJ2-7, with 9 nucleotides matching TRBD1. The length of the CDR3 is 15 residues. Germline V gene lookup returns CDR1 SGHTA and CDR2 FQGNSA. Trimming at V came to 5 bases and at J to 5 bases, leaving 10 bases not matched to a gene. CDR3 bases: TGTGCCAGCAGCGAAGGAGGGACAGGGCATAACGAGCAGTACTTC. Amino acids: CASSEGGTGHNEQYF.

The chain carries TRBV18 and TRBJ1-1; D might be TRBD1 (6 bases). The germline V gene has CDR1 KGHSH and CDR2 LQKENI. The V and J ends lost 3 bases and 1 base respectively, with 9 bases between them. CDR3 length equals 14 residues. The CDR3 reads CASSPRGANTEAFF. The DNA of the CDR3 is TGTGCCAGCTCACCCAGGGGAGCGAACACTGAAGCTTTCTTT.

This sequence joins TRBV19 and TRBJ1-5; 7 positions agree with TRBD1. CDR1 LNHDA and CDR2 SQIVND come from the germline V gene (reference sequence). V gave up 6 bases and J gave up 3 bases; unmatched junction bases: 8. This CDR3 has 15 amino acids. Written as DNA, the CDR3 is TGTGCCAGTAGCCGGACAGGTACCGACAATCAGCCCCAGCATTTT. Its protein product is CASSRTGTDNQPQHF.

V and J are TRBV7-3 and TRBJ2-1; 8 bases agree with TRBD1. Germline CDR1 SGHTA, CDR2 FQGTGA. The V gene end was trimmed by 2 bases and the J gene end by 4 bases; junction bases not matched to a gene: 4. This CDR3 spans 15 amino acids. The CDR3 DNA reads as TGTGCCAGCAGCTTAGACAGGGGAATATACAATGAGCAGTTCTTC. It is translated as CASSLDRGIYNEQFF.

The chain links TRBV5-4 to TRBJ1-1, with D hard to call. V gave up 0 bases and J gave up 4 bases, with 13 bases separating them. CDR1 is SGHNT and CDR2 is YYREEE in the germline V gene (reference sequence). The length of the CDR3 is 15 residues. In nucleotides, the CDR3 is TGTGCCAGCAGCTTGGCCTTAGGGAGCGGCACTGAAGCTTTCTTT. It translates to CASSLALGSGTEAFF.

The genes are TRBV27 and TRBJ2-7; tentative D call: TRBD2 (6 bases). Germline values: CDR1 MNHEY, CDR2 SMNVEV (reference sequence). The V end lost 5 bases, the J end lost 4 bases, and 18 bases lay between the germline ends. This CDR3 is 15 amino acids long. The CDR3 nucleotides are TGTGCCAGCAGTCCCGGGACGAGGGAGGCTTACGAGCAGTACTTC. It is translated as CASSPGTREAYEQYF.